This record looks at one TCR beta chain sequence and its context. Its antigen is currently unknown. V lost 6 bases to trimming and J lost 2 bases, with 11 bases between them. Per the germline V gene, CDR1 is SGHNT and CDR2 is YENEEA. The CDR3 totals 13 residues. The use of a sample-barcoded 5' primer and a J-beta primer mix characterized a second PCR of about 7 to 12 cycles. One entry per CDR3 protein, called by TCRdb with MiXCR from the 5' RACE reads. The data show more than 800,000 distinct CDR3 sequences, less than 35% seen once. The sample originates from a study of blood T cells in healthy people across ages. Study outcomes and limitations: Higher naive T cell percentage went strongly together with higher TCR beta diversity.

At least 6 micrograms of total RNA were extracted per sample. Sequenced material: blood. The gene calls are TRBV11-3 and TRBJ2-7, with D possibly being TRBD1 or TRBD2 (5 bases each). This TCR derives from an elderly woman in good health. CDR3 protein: CASRRGAAYEQYF. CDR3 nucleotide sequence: TGTGCCAGCAGGCGAGGGGCCGCCTACGAGCAGTACTTC.